This TCR beta chain was sequenced for a study of blood T cell repertoires in COVID-19 (dated by TCRdb to 2020 to 2022). Notes on the research overall: The collaborator samples originated in the United States, Italy and Spain and spanned the acute and convalescent phases of COVID-19. The material from the prospective study consisted of cDNA or gDNA derived from T cells, B-cell-depleted T cells, or PBMCs. Subjects who had been exposed to COVID-19, were actively infected with it, or had recovered from it provided the deeply sampled blood TCRbeta repertoires that made up the dataset. A freely available public database, intended as a resource for researchers studying the immune response to SARS-CoV-2, is where the repertoires were released. Where available, HLA class I and class II types were taken from metadata supplied by the sample provider and were not determined by assay-based typing. The sample metadata nearly always contained a de-identified subject ID, COVID-19 status, age in years and sex. The samples were drawn from two sources: the first 160 participants of the ongoing ImmuneRACE study, and some 1,300 subjects contributed by 6 global collaborators.

Broader findings and caveats from the paper: How much clinical and demographic metadata was included differed by source and by participant, and the metadata was provided uncurated.

TCRbeta CDR3 regions were amplified from genomic DNA using the immunoSEQ Assay, a bias-controlled multiplex PCR. Per the authors' processing: Nucleated cell counts per sample were estimated from amplification of reference gene primers within the assay. To quantify the absolute abundance of each unique TCRbeta CDR3 rearrangement, sequence reads were collapsed and filtered. For each sample, productive Simpson clonality was calculated as the square root of Simpson's diversity index across productive rearrangements. Held by TCRdb, this immuneACCESS table contains in-frame sequences only and omits some clones. Under half of the omission traces to an unresolved V gene where checked; the cause of the rest is unknown. V, J and clone size are taken as reported in that table, and D and trimming were inferred from the DNA itself. This sample is represented by roughly 200,000 clones; 70% to 90% of them were singletons. Of the sample, around a fifth falls within the top ten clones.

Each collaborating institution followed its own protocols to collect whole blood in K2EDTA tubes. For TCRbeta analysis, collaborators shipped samples as frozen whole blood, isolated PBMCs, or DNA extracted from either of those sample types. CDR1 and CDR2 were assigned from the germline V gene (reference sequence) as LNHDA and SQIVND. The CDR3, from cysteine to phenylalanine, totals 13 residues. Only the CDR3 region is kept as DNA, spanning 39 bases read in frame from base 1. At the junction V is shortened by 1 base and J by 6 bases, with 10 bases in between. Comment on this clone: It has no known antigen specificity. Base qualities are not at hand, and no much larger clone is one base apart.

Material: peripheral blood. This chain joins TRBV19 to TRBJ2-7; a weak D assignment points to TRBD2 (5 bases agree). This TCR was sampled from a man in his 60s with active or convalescent COVID-19. The sequenced DNA: TGTGCCAGTAGTATAGGTCTAGCAATCGAGCAGTACTTC. Its coded protein is CASSIGLAIEQYF.